Below are 23 T cell receptor beta chains sequenced from a single sample in a study of CD8 T cells in ankylosing spondylitis. TCRdb passed the 5' RACE reads through MiXCR, listing each CDR3 protein once. The table records about 69,000 distinct CDR3 sequences, about 5% of them present only once. Material: blood, either unsorted or a sorted T cell fraction (not recorded which). These TCRs come from a male donor with ankylosing spondylitis or in good health (not recorded which).

This clonotype has a count of ten or more. The gene calls are TRBV18 and TRBJ2-1, with a possible D match to TRBD1 (6 bases). Germline V gene sequence: CDR1 KGHSH, CDR2 LQKENI. The CDR3 is 13 amino acids. V lost 5 bases and J lost 9, with 14 bases in between. The CDR3 coding sequence is TGTGCCAGCTCAGAAACAGGGTCGGGTGAGCAGTTCTTC. Translating it yields CASSETGSGEQFF.

This clonotype was recorded at least ten times. J is TRBJ2-1 and V is TRBV20-1, with 11 bases fitting TRBD1. CDR3 length: 15 residues. In germline, CDR1 is DFQATT, CDR2 SNEGSKA (reference sequence). Unmatched junction bases numbered 9, after V lost 5 bases and J lost 6 bases. CDR3 DNA: TGCAGTGCTCCTTTAAAGGACAGGGGGCTCAATGAGCAGTTCTTC. It specifies CSAPLKDRGLNEQFF.

This clonotype was recorded at least ten times. The chain has TRBV6-6 and TRBJ2-7; D may be TRBD2 (5 bases). Germline V gives CDR1 MNHNY, CDR2 SVGAGI (reference sequence). The CDR3 spans 16 residues. Trimming took 0 bases from V and 0 from J, leaving 12 bases between them. CDR3 in DNA: TGTGCCAGCAGTTACTCCCAGCGGAGATTCTCCTACGAGCAGTACTTC. Protein product: CASSYSQRRFSYEQYF.

This clonotype has a count of ten or more. The V gene is TRBV2, the J gene TRBJ2-2, with 8 nucleotides matching TRBD2. This CDR3 has 17 amino acids. Germline trimming cut 11 bases from V and 0 bases from J; bases unmatched to any gene: 14. CDR1 SNHLY and CDR2 FYNNEI come from the germline V gene. The CDR3 nucleotides read TGTGCCCTCCGACCCAGCGGGGGTTCCGCGAACACCGGGGAGCTGTTTTTT. Translation: CALRPSGGSANTGELFF.

At least ten counts were recorded for this clonotype. The chain is built from TRBV28 and TRBJ2-7; D tentatively reads TRBD1 or TRBD2 (6 bases each). The V end was cut by 3 bases, the J end by 9 bases, with 12 bases between. The length of the CDR3 is 12 residues. Germline CDR1 MDHEN, CDR2 SYDVKM. CDR3 DNA: TGTGCCAGCAGTTTTCAGGGGACTTCGCAGTACTTC. This codes for CASSFQGTSQYF.

This clonotype was seen ten or more times. The chain recombines TRBV20-1 with TRBJ1-1; 8 bases map to TRBD1. In germline, CDR1 is DFQATT, CDR2 SNEGSKA (reference sequence). With 5 bases clipped from V and 1 base from J, the junction kept 9 bases outside the gene matches. The CDR3 consists of 15 residues. The CDR3 spells CSAPRSGTGNTEAFF. The CDR3 DNA sequence: TGCAGTGCTCCTAGATCCGGGACAGGGAACACTGAAGCTTTCTTT.

This clonotype was detected ten times or more. This rearrangement joins TRBV10-3 to TRBJ2-7, with D perhaps matching TRBD2 (7 bases). Trimming shortened V by 2 bases and J by 9 bases, and 20 bases separated the two germline ends. The CDR3 covers 15 residues. Germline loops: CDR1 ENHRY, CDR2 SYGVKD. As DNA, the CDR3 is TGTGCCATCAGTGAGGTCCGAGGGGGAGGGGCAGTGCAGTACTTC. Residues: CAISEVRGGGAVQYF.

In this sample, this clonotype turned up many times. V is TRBV10-3 and J is TRBJ2-1, with D uncertain. CDR3 size: 13 residues. Trimming removed 7 bases from V and 7 bases from J, with 14 bases in between. Looked up from germline, CDR1 is ENHRY and CDR2 is SYGVKD. CDR3 loop: CAIKVSLGNEQFF. The CDR3 DNA reads as TGTGCCATCAAAGTCTCCCTAGGGAATGAGCAGTTCTTC.

This clonotype has at least ten counts. This chain joins TRBV20-1 and TRBJ2-1; TRBD2 is a possible D gene (5 bases). This CDR3 has 11 residues. V lost 5 bases to trimming and J lost 7 bases, with 9 bases between them. The V gene's germline CDR1 is DFQATT and CDR2 SNEGSKA (reference sequence). CDR3 bases: TGCAGTGCTCCACGGGGAAATGAGCAGTTCTTC. It is translated as CSAPRGNEQFF.

The table lists this clonotype with many counts. The rearrangement uses TRBV24-1 and TRBJ2-1; possibly TRBD1 for D (5 bases). The ends were cut back, 7 bases at V and 7 bases at J, with 10 bases in the middle. Germline-derived CDR1 and CDR2 are KGHDR and SFDVKD. The CDR3 has 12 amino acids. As DNA, the CDR3 is TGTGCCACCAGCCTAGGGGCTAATGAGCAGTTCTTC. Translating it yields CATSLGANEQFF.

This clonotype came up many times. The chain combines TRBV20-1 with TRBJ2-1, with D maybe TRBD1 (6 bases). The V end lost 2 bases, the J end lost 2 bases, and 10 bases lay between the germline ends. CDR1 is DFQATT, CDR2 SNEGSKA, per germline (reference sequence). The CDR3 has 14 amino acids. The CDR3 is CSARNRVTYNEQFF. DNA for the CDR3: TGCAGTGCTAGAAACAGGGTAACCTACAATGAGCAGTTCTTC.

This clonotype occurred many times. The chain has TRBV4-1 and TRBJ1-5, with D perhaps matching TRBD1 (5 bases). This CDR3 has 18 amino acids. Trimming stripped 1 base from V and 6 bases from J, with 22 bases between. Germline loops: CDR1 MGHRA, CDR2 YSYEKL. The CDR3 loop is CASSQVTPAQGSSQPQHF. As DNA, the CDR3 is TGCGCCAGCAGCCAAGTTACCCCGGCGCAGGGATCAAGTCAGCCCCAGCATTTT.

In regard to this clonotype: A read error may explain this, as a much larger clone is one base away. The chain carries TRBV28 and TRBJ1-6, with TRBD1 identical over 11 bases. V trimming: 2 bases; J trimming: 14 bases; junction bases outside the gene matches: 11. This CDR3 is 16 amino acids long. Per germline, CDR1 MDHEN and CDR2 SYDVKM. The CDR3: CASSLLWTGGESSLHF. The CDR3 DNA is TGTGCCAGCAGTTTACTTTGGACAGGGGGCGAATCATCCCTCCACTTT. Using reference TRBV28 and TRBJ1-6 for the parts outside the CDR3, the full variable domain is DVKVTQSSRYLVKRTGEKVFLECVQDMDHENMFWYRQDPGLGLRLIYFSYDVKMKEKGDIPEGYSVSREKKERFSLILESASTNQTSMYLCASSLLWTGGESSLHFGNGTRLTVT.

This clonotype was picked up many times. This chain links TRBV6-5 with TRBJ1-2; TRBD1 is a possible D gene (5 bases). Germline lookup yields CDR1 MNHEY and CDR2 SVGAGI. V was pared by 2 bases and J by 0 bases, with 10 bases between. The CDR3 runs to 15 residues. CDR3 sequence reads: CASSYGAQANYGYTF. DNA for the CDR3: TGTGCCAGCAGTTACGGGGCCCAGGCTAACTATGGCTACACCTTC.

This clonotype has ten or more counts. This chain uses TRBV4-1 with TRBJ2-6; D is ambiguous. Trimming removed 0 bases from V and 3 bases from J, with 6 bases in between. The CDR3 is made up of 15 amino acids. Germline CDR1 is MGHRA and CDR2 is YSYEKL. DNA for the CDR3: TGCGCCAGCAGCCAAGAGAGTAGTGGGGCCAACGTCCTGACTTTC. This translates into CASSQESSGANVLTF.

This clonotype occurred many times. The chain carries TRBV7-2 and TRBJ1-6; no clear D gene. This CDR3 has 16 residues. Trimming left V 3 bases short and J 5 bases short, with 14 bases between. Germline assignment: CDR1 SGHTA and CDR2 FQGNSA. The DNA for the CDR3 is TGTGCCAGCAGCTTCGGGAGACAAACTAATAATTCACCCCTCCACTTT. Amino acids: CASSFGRQTNNSPLHF.

In its sample, this clonotype was seen many times. The chain is built from TRBV4-3 and TRBJ2-2; 8 positions match TRBD1. V lost 4 bases, J lost 0 bases, and 1 base stayed unmatched. The CDR3 consists of 15 residues. Germline CDR1 and CDR2: LGHNA and YSLEER. The CDR3 nucleotides are TGCGCCAGCAGCCCGGACAGGGCGAACACCGGGGAGCTGTTTTTT. Its protein product is CASSPDRANTGELFF.

This clonotype showed up many times. This chain connects TRBV7-2 to TRBJ1-5, with a possible D match to TRBD1 (5 bases). Germline CDR1 is SGHTA and CDR2 is FQGNSA. The CDR3 runs 15 residues. Trimming shortened V by 1 base and J by 3 bases, and 10 bases separated the two germline ends. CDR3 residues: CASSLDPGNNQPQHF. Here the CDR3 DNA reads TGTGCCAGCAGCTTAGACCCAGGGAACAATCAGCCCCAGCATTTT. The whole variable domain, remainder taken from reference TRBV7-2 and TRBJ1-5, is GAGVSQSPSNKVTEKGKDVELRCDPISGHTALYWYRQSLGQGLEFLIYFQGNSAPDKSGLPSDRFSAERTGGSVSTLTIQRTQQEDSAVYLCASSLDPGNNQPQHFGDGTRLSIL.

This clonotype was detected many times. The chain has TRBV12-3 or TRBV12-4 and TRBJ2-7, with D perhaps TRBD1 or TRBD2 (5 bases each). This CDR3 contains 15 residues. Trimming shortened V by 7 bases and J by 4 bases, and 20 bases separated the two germline ends. The CDR3 region has the DNA TGTGCCAGCATGGGGACGGCGGCCCCTGTGTACGAGCAGTACTTC. Amino acid sequence: CASMGTAAPVYEQYF.

The chain carries TRBV20-1 and TRBJ2-3; D could derive from TRBD1 or TRBD2 (5 bases each). CDR1 is DFQATT and CDR2 is SNEGSKA in the germline V gene (reference sequence). Trimming left V 6 bases short and J 5 bases short, with 18 bases between. This CDR3 contains 14 residues. In DNA, the CDR3 is TGCAGTGCCCGGGACGGACTGGGATTAGATACGCAGTATTTT. Translation: CSARDGLGLDTQYF.

This clonotype was seen many times. The chain links TRBV20-1 to TRBJ2-5; 7 bases fit TRBD2. There are 16 residues in the CDR3. Germline assignment: CDR1 DFQATT and CDR2 SNEGSKA (reference sequence). J lost 6 bases, V lost 5 bases, and 18 bases had no gene match. Here the CDR3 DNA reads TGCAGTGCTCTAGGCCCAGCGGGGCGGGAGAGTAAGACCCAGTACTTC. Encoded protein: CSALGPAGRESKTQYF.

This clonotype was recorded many times. This rearrangement joins TRBV20-1 to TRBJ1-1; D is uncertain. The CDR3 loop spans 14 amino acids. Looked up from germline, CDR1 is DFQATT and CDR2 is SNEGSKA (reference sequence). With 0 bases removed from V and 1 base from J, the gap between germline ends came to 9 bases. CDR3 sequence reads: CSAREYIENTEAFF. The CDR3 DNA reads TGCAGTGCTAGAGAATACATAGAGAACACTGAAGCTTTCTTT.

This clonotype was found many times. The genes are TRBV20-1 and TRBJ1-1; D gene uncertain. The V end was cut by 6 bases, the J end by 0 bases, with 11 bases between. Germline lookup yields CDR1 DFQATT and CDR2 SNEGSKA (reference sequence). This CDR3 is 13 amino acids long. The CDR3 nucleotides read TGCAGTGCCCGCTTAAGGGTGAACACTGAAGCTTTCTTT. Translation gives CSARLRVNTEAFF.